The clone carrying this T cell receptor beta chain was seen ten or more times. Its cognate antigen is unknown. The data were taken from a study of T cells in Graves' hyperthyroidism and ophthalmopathy. The diagnostic basis comprised clinical symptoms, serum thyroxine and TRAb, thyroid ultrasound and orbital computed tomography. Each 10 ml fresh peripheral blood draw supplied the PBMCs. The CDR3 sequence is 16 residues long. J lost 1 base, V lost 3 bases, and 4 bases had no gene match. Germline V gene lookup returns CDR1 SGHRS and CDR2 YFSETQ. Using RNA transcripts as the source, TCR beta CDR3 regions were amplified. The TCR CDR3 was amplified in a first-round RT-PCR using the HTBI primer set. From the multiplex PCR reads, TCRdb called clonotypes with MiXCR, one entry per CDR3 protein. Of some 140,000 distinct CDR3 sequences listed, approximately 24% were seen once; the top ten hold around 70%. General study findings and limits: Ophthalmopathy got predicted by the model a median approximately 6 months before its onset. Stable hyperthyroidism was separated from ophthalmopathy by a model based on 13 V-J features.

This receptor was taken from a woman aged 45-60 years with Graves' hyperthyroidism that later progressed to Graves' ophthalmopathy. V is TRBV5-1 and J is TRBJ2-3; 11 nucleotides align to TRBD2. Sequencing was carried out using blood. Written as DNA, the CDR3 is TGCGCCAGCAGCTCCAAACTAGCGGGGGGCACAGATACGCAGTATTTT. Protein sequence: CASSSKLAGGTDTQYF.